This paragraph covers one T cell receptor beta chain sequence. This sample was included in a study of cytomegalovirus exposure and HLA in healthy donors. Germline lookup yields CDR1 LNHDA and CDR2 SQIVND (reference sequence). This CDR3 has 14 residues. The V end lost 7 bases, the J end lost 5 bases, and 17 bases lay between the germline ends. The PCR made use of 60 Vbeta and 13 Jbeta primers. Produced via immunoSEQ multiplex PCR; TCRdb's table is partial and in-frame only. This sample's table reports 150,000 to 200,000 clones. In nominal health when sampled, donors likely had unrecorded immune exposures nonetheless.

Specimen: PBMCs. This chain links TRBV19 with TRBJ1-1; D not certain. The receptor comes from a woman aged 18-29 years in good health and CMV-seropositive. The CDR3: CASISRGRKTEAFF. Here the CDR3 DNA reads TGTGCCAGTATTTCACGGGGTCGAAAGACTGAAGCTTTCTTT.